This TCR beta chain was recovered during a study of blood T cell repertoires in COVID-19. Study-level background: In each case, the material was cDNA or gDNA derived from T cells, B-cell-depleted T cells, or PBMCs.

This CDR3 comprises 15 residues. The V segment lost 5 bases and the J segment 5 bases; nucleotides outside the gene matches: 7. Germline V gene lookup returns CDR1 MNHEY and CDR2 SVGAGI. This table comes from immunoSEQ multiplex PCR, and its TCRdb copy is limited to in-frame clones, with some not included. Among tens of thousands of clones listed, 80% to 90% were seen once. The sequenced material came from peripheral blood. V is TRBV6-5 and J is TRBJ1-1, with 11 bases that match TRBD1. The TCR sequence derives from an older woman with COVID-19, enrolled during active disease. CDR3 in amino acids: CASSTGTGGDTEAFF. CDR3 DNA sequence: TGTGCCAGCAGTACCGGGACAGGGGGTGATACTGAAGCTTTCTTT.